This T cell receptor beta chain was identified during a study of blood T cell repertoires in COVID-19 (dated by TCRdb to about 2020). About the study as a whole: Samples covering the acute and convalescent phases of COVID-19 were provided by collaborators in the United States, Italy and Spain. The prospective study material was composed of cDNA or gDNA derived from T cells, B-cell-depleted T cells, or PBMCs. Where HLA class I and class II types were available, the types were taken from metadata supplied by the sample provider, not from assay-based typing. The repertoires were released in a freely available public database meant as a resource for research on the immune response to SARS-CoV-2. Sample metadata almost always included a de-identified subject ID, COVID-19 status, age in years and sex. Deeply sampled blood TCRbeta repertoires from subjects exposed to, actively infected with, or recovered from COVID-19 were included in the dataset. Samples were obtained from the ongoing ImmuneRACE study (first 160 participants) and from some 1,300 subjects provided by 6 global collaborators.

The CDR3 numbers 17 residues from cysteine through phenylalanine. The only DNA kept is the CDR3, 51 bases in frame from the first base. CDR1 and CDR2 (MDHEN, SYDVKM) derive from the germline V gene. The germline V end is reduced by 3 bases and the J end by 6 bases; junction bases left unmatched: 13. A note on this clone: There is no known antigen for this receptor. Per-base quality was not reported, and no clone a single base away is much larger than it.

Samples from volunteer blood donors who had recovered from COVID-19 were contributed by a second Seattle source. Collaborating institutions collected whole blood in K2EDTA tubes following their own protocols. For TCRbeta analysis, collaborator samples were shipped as frozen whole blood, as isolated PBMCs, or as DNA extracted from either sample type. TCRbeta CDR3 regions were amplified from genomic DNA using the immunoSEQ Assay, a bias-controlled multiplex PCR. The authors' analysis ran thus. The number of nucleated cells in each sample was estimated by amplification of reference gene primers within the assay. To quantify the absolute abundance of each unique TCRbeta CDR3 rearrangement, sequence reads were collapsed and filtered. Productive Simpson clonality was computed per sample as the square root of Simpson's diversity index over productive rearrangements. Imported from immuneACCESS, the table was reduced by TCRdb to in-frame sequences with V and J called. These copies leave out some clones; in studies compared against another copy, an unresolved V gene accounts for under half, and the cause of the remainder is not known. V, J and clone size were drawn from that table, and D and trimming were deduced from the DNA. In this sample the table shows some 200,000 clones, about four fifths of which occur a single time. Clones ranked in the top ten supply 3% to 3.5% of the sample.

Findings and caveats that apply to the study as a whole: The quantity of clinical and demographic metadata differed by source and by participant and was supplied without curation.

The sequencing sample was made of peripheral blood. This sequence was found in a woman between 25 and 40 years old who had recovered from COVID-19. The chain links TRBV28 with TRBJ2-7; 11 bases in the middle match TRBD2. The DNA reads TGTGCCAGCAGTTTTCAAAGCAGTCTAGCGGGAGGTTCCGAGCAGTACTTC. It encodes CASSFQSSLAGGSEQYF. When the CDR3 is completed using the reference TRBV28 and TRBJ2-7 genes on either side, the full variable domain is DVKVTQSSRYLVKRTGEKVFLECVQDMDHENMFWYRQDPGLGLRLIYFSYDVKMKEKGDIPEGYSVSREKKERFSLILESASTNQTSMYLCASSFQSSLAGGSEQYFGPGTRLTVT.